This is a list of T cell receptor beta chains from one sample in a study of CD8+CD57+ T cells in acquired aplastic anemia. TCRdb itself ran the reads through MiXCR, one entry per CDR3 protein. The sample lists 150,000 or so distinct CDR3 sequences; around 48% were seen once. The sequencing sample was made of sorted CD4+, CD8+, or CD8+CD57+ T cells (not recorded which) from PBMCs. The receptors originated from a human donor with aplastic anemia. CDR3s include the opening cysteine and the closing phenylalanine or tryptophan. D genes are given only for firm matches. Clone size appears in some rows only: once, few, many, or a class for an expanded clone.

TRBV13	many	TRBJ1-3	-	CASSFSGGSGNTIYF	TGTGCCAGCAGCTTTTCTGGGGGATCAGGAAACACCATATATTTT
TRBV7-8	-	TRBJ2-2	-	CASSARDLSKGLFF	TGTGCCAGCAGCGCCCGGGACCTCTCAAAAGGGCTGTTTTTT
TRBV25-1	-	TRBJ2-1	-	CASSAVTGSPSYNEQFF	TGTGCCAGCAGTGCTGTTACAGGGTCACCCTCCTACAATGAGCAGTTCTTC
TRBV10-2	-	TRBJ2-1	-	CASWTSPSYNEQFF	TGCGCCAGCTGGACGAGTCCGTCTTACAATGAGCAGTTCTTC
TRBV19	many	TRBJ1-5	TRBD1	CASSIGGTGIRNQPQHF	TGTGCCAGTAGTATAGGGGGGACAGGGATTCGGAATCAGCCCCAGCATTTT
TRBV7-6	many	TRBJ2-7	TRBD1	CASSSEDRAYEQYF	TGTGCCAGCAGCTCCGAGGACAGGGCCTACGAGCAGTACTTC
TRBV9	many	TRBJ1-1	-	CASSATGNTEAFF	TGTGCCAGCAGCGCGACGGGGAACACTGAAGCTTTCTTT
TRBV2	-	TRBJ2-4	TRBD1	CASSSPGQGRNIQYF	TGTGCCAGCAGCAGTCCGGGACAGGGGAGGAACATTCAGTACTTC
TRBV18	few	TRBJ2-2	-	CASSPLQGTGELFF	TGTGCCAGCTCACCGTTGCAGGGTACCGGGGAGCTGTTTTTT
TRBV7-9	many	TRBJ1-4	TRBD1	CASSQGQGQEKLFF	TGTGCCAGCAGCCAAGGACAGGGCCAGGAAAAACTGTTTTTT
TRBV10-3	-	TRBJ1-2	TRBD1	CATKQGGGNGHTF	TGTGCCACCAAACAGGGGGGAGGGAATGGTCACACCTTC
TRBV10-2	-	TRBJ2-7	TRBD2	CASTGLAGLSYEQYF	TGCGCCAGCACTGGACTAGCGGGCCTCTCCTACGAGCAGTACTTC
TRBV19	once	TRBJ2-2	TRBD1	CASSTGTGSTGELFF	TGTGCCAGTAGTACCGGGACAGGGAGCACCGGGGAGCTGTTTTTT
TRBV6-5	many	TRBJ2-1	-	CASSPGSSYNEQFF	TGTGCCAGCAGTCCGGGGAGTTCTTACAATGAGCAGTTCTTC